Each of the 28 T cell receptor beta chains below was sequenced from the same sample in a study of PD-1 blockade in classical Hodgkin lymphoma. Data came from immunoSEQ multiplex PCR; TCRdb stores just in-frame clones and leaves some out. The table has some 35,000 clones, around 89% seen once; the top ten hold more than 0.2%. Described time point: newly diagnosed, previously untreated cHL patient sample. Magnetic negative selection purified CD4+ T cells from thawed PBMCs. Sequencing used CD4+ T cells from blood. The receptor set was obtained from a human donor with classical Hodgkin lymphoma.

The genes are TRBV5-1 and TRBJ2-1; D is undetermined. The CDR3 covers 16 residues. CDR1 is SGHRS and CDR2 is YFSETQ in the germline V gene. Trimming stripped 2 bases from V and 15 bases from J, with 27 bases between. As DNA, the CDR3 is TGCGCCAGCAGCTTCGTCTCCAACCACCCCGGGTCAGGTGGGTTCTTC. Protein: CASSFVSNHPGSGGFF.

J is TRBJ1-1 and V is TRBV7-3, with a weak D call TRBD1 (5 bases). Germline V gene data show CDR1 as SGHTA and CDR2 as FQGTGA. The CDR3 totals 13 residues. Trimming shortened V by 3 bases and J by 2 bases, and 7 bases separated the two germline ends. CDR3 loop: CASSFQGNTEAFF. DNA for the CDR3: TGTGCCAGCAGCTTCCAGGGAAACACTGAAGCTTTCTTT.

This clone was seen only a few times. The rearrangement uses TRBV5-6 and TRBJ1-2; 7 nucleotides agree with TRBD1. The CDR3 spans 13 residues. Germline assignment: CDR1 SGHDT and CDR2 YYEEEE. Trimming cost V 4 bases and J 2 bases; bases outside gene matches: 2. The CDR3 nucleotides are TGTGCCAGCAGCCGGGGACAGAACTATGGCTACACCTTC. It specifies CASSRGQNYGYTF.

The chain carries TRBV2 and TRBJ2-3; TRBD2 matches at 11 bases. Germline CDR1 reads SNHLY; CDR2 reads FYNNEI. The J segment lost 6 bases and the V segment lost 5 bases, leaving 7 bases of the junction unmatched. The CDR3 loop spans 15 amino acids. As DNA, the CDR3 is TGTGCCAGCAGTAGGACTAGCGGGCTCCTCGATACGCAGTATTTT. Encoded protein: CASSRTSGLLDTQYF.

This clone was seen a single time. The chain couples TRBV14 to TRBJ2-2; D is possibly TRBD2 (5 bases). The CDR3 has 18 residues. The ends were cut back, 11 bases at V and 4 bases at J, with 29 bases in the middle. Per germline, CDR1 SGHDN and CDR2 FVKESK. The CDR3 reads CAAASLRADSAGTGELFF. Written as DNA, the CDR3 is TGTGCCGCAGCCAGCCTGAGAGCGGATTCGGCGGGCACCGGGGAGCTGTTTTTT.

This sequence joins TRBV10-3 and TRBJ2-7; D not resolved. V was trimmed by 2 bases and J by 0 bases, leaving 8 bases between them. This CDR3 has 14 residues. Germline values: CDR1 ENHRY, CDR2 SYGVKD. CDR3 sequence: CAISEGRASYEQYF. The DNA of the CDR3 is TGTGCCATCAGTGAGGGAAGGGCCTCCTACGAGCAGTACTTC.

V is TRBV6-5 and J is TRBJ1-6, with TRBD1 as a possible D gene (5 bases). Germline-derived CDR1 and CDR2 are MNHEY and SVGAGI. Trimming took 4 bases from V and 9 from J, leaving 16 bases between them. The CDR3 loop spans 15 amino acids. This CDR3 reads CASSFGRDGSSPLHF. The DNA of the CDR3 is TGTGCCAGCAGTTTCGGCAGGGACGGAAGTTCACCCCTCCACTTT.

The chain employs TRBV5-4 and TRBJ1-2, with 8 bases lining up with TRBD1. V was pared by 2 bases and J by 4 bases, with 7 bases of the junction left unmatched. Looked up from germline, CDR1 is SGHNT and CDR2 is YYREEE (reference sequence). This CDR3 is built from 15 residues. CDR3: CASSFSVGTGYGYTF. In nucleotides, the CDR3 is TGTGCCAGCAGCTTTTCCGTGGGGACAGGCTATGGCTACACCTTC.

This clone has only a few counts. The rearrangement links TRBV2 to TRBJ1-6; D remains unclear. This CDR3 has 16 amino acids. The V end lost 1 base, the J end lost 11 bases, and 18 bases lay between the germline ends. Germline CDR1 is SNHLY and CDR2 is FYNNEI. For the CDR3, the DNA is TGTGCCAGCAGTGAAGACAGCCCTACCCTTGGGACACCCCTCCACTTT. Its protein is CASSEDSPTLGTPLHF. The entire variable domain, with the rest obtained from reference TRBV2 and TRBJ1-6, is as follows: EPEVTQTPSHQVTQMGQEVILRCVPISNHLYFYWYRQILGQKVEFLVSFYNNEISEKSEIFDDQFSVERPDGSNFTLKIRSTKLEDSAMYFCASSEDSPTLGTPLHFGNGTRLTVT.

The rearrangement links TRBV7-2 to TRBJ2-5; D perhaps matches TRBD2 (6 bases). Trimming left V 2 bases short and J 5 bases short, with 12 bases between. The CDR3 consists of 14 residues. Germline lookup yields CDR1 SGHTA and CDR2 FQGNSA. The CDR3 is CASSLYPGGETQYF. The CDR3 DNA is TGTGCCAGCAGCTTATACCCTGGGGGGGAGACCCAGTACTTC.

In its sample, this clone was seen once. The genes are TRBV11-2 and TRBJ2-3; TRBD2 matches at 8 bases. Germline-derived CDR1 and CDR2 are SGHAT and FQNNGV. The CDR3 has 17 residues. The junction had 10 bases not matched to a gene; V was cut back by 1 base and J by 4 bases. CDR3 sequence: CASSLGVSAAGADTQYF. The CDR3 DNA is TGTGCCAGCAGCTTAGGGGTTTCGGCAGCGGGGGCAGATACGCAGTATTTT.

This chain connects TRBV29-1 to TRBJ1-1, with TRBD1 matching 12 bases. V was pared by 6 bases and J by 1 base, with 6 bases of the junction left unmatched. Germline V CDR1 and CDR2: SQVTM, ANQGSEA. The CDR3 has 15 amino acids. The CDR3 DNA reads as TGCAGCGTCCGGGACAGGGGGCTTACGAACACTGAAGCTTTCTTT. It specifies CSVRDRGLTNTEAFF.

This clone was observed a single time. The V gene is TRBV29-1, the J gene TRBJ2-7; D is perhaps TRBD1 (5 bases). The V end lost 7 bases, the J end lost 2 bases, and 12 bases lay between the germline ends. Germline V lookup: CDR1 SQVTM, CDR2 ANQGSEA. There are 12 residues in the CDR3. In nucleotides, the CDR3 is TGCAGCGCCCGCGACAGCACCTACGAGCAGTACTTC. This translates into CSARDSTYEQYF.

This chain joins TRBV25-1 and TRBJ2-2; D is unresolved. The V and J ends lost 3 bases and 1 base respectively, with 15 bases between them. The CDR3 is 17 residues long. CDR1 MGHDK and CDR2 SYGVNS come from the germline V gene. In DNA, the CDR3 is TGTGCCAGCAGTGATAGTTCGGCGAGCAGGAACACCGGGGAGCTGTTTTTT. Translated: CASSDSSASRNTGELFF.

The gene calls are TRBV29-1 and TRBJ1-4; 8 bases fit TRBD1. V lost 0 bases to trimming and J lost 10 bases; unmatched junction nucleotides: 7. CDR1 is SQVTM, CDR2 ANQGSEA, per germline. This CDR3 region has 14 residues. This CDR3 is CSVEDRTGGAKLFF. CDR3 sequence (DNA): TGCAGCGTTGAAGATCGAACAGGGGGAGCAAAACTGTTTTTT.

The chain is built from TRBV19 and TRBJ2-6; D is uncertain. The CDR3 spans 17 residues. Germline V lookup: CDR1 LNHDA, CDR2 SQIVND (reference sequence). V lost 5 bases, J lost 1 base, and 15 bases lay in between. This CDR3 reads CASSVARGSSGANVLTF. The CDR3 DNA reads TGTGCCAGTAGTGTGGCGAGAGGTTCTTCTGGGGCCAACGTCCTGACTTTC. The full variable domain, with the rest looked up from reference TRBV19 and TRBJ2-6, is DGGITQSPKYLFRKEGQNVTLSCEQNLNHDAMYWYRQDPGQGLRLIYYSQIVNDFQKGDIAEGYSVSREKKESFPLTVTSAQKNPTAFYLCASSVARGSSGANVLTFGAGSRLTVL.

The rearrangement uses TRBV28 and TRBJ1-2; D possibly corresponds to TRBD1 (6 bases). Germline values: CDR1 MDHEN, CDR2 SYDVKM. The CDR3 loop spans 14 amino acids. The V end lost 6 bases, the J end lost 4 bases, and 15 bases lay between the germline ends. CDR3 sequence: CASRPGGPVYGYTF. CDR3 DNA: TGTGCCAGCAGACCCGGGGGGCCAGTCTATGGCTACACCTTC.

The chain links TRBV6-5 to TRBJ2-1; no reliable D call. Trimming removed 8 bases from V and 8 bases from J, with 10 bases in between. The CDR3 runs 11 residues. CDR1 and CDR2 (germline): MNHEY, SVGAGI. DNA for the CDR3: TGTGCCAGCCGTAAGTGGGATGAGCAGTTCTTC. Translating it yields CASRKWDEQFF.

This clone was seen a handful of times. The V call is TRBV27, the J call TRBJ1-2, with TRBD1 matching 9 bases. There are 13 residues in the CDR3. Germline loops: CDR1 MNHEY, CDR2 SMNVEV (reference sequence). J lost 4 bases, V lost 6 bases, and 3 bases had no gene match. The CDR3 here is CASRQGQGYGYTF. As DNA, the CDR3 is TGTGCCAGCAGACAGGGACAGGGCTATGGCTACACCTTC.

J is TRBJ1-1 and V is TRBV5-1; no clear D gene. The CDR3 runs 14 residues. Trimming removed 2 bases from V and 1 base from J, with 9 bases in between. Germline-derived CDR1 and CDR2 are SGHRS and YFSETQ. CDR3 sequence (DNA): TGCGCCAGCAGCTTCCTTCCCGGGAACACTGAAGCTTTCTTT. It yields the protein CASSFLPGNTEAFF.

This chain uses TRBV5-1 with TRBJ2-5, with D hard to call. The CDR3 is made up of 13 amino acids. V shed 7 bases and J shed 2 bases, with 12 bases lying between them. Germline V gene sequence: CDR1 SGHRS, CDR2 YFSETQ. The CDR3 loop reads CASRYGTQETQYF. CDR3 nucleotide sequence: TGCGCCAGCCGCTACGGTACACAAGAGACCCAGTACTTC. The full variable domain, completed using reference TRBV5-1 and TRBJ2-5, is KAGVTQTPRYLIKTRGQQVTLSCSPISGHRSVSWYQQTPGQGLQFLFEYFSETQRNKGNFPGRFSGRQFSNSRSEMNVSTLELGDSALYLCASRYGTQETQYFGPGTRLLVL.

The chain combines TRBV6-1 with TRBJ2-7; the match to TRBD2 covers 10 bases. The germline CDR1 and CDR2 sequences are MNHNS and SASEGT. V shed 5 bases and J 3 bases; nucleotides not matched to a gene: 7. CDR3 size: 15 residues. The CDR3 spells CASSHPSGGVYEQYF. CDR3 sequence (DNA): TGTGCCAGCAGTCACCCCAGCGGGGGGGTCTACGAGCAGTACTTC.

V usage is TRBV7-2 and J usage is TRBJ2-3; 8 nucleotides line up with TRBD2. The ends lost 4 bases at V and 5 bases at J; junction bases unmatched: 5. The CDR3 loop spans 14 amino acids. Per germline, CDR1 SGHTA and CDR2 FQGNSA. CDR3: CASSSGLARDTQYF. The CDR3 DNA reads as TGTGCCAGCAGCTCCGGACTAGCCAGAGATACGCAGTATTTT.

The gene calls are TRBV18 and TRBJ2-3; the D is unclear. V was cut by 2 bases and J by 4 bases, with 10 bases left in between. From germline, CDR1 is KGHSH and CDR2 LQKENI. This CDR3 spans 14 amino acids. The CDR3 is CASSPLAVPDTQYF. The CDR3, as DNA: TGTGCCAGCTCACCATTGGCAGTCCCAGATACGCAGTATTTT.

This chain links TRBV29-1 with TRBJ2-3; D may match TRBD1 or TRBD2 (5 bases each). The V end lost 7 bases, the J end lost 2 bases, and 13 bases lay between the germline ends. CDR1 and CDR2 (germline): SQVTM, ANQGSEA. This CDR3 has 13 amino acids. The CDR3 here is CSARGLHTDTQYF. Written as DNA, the CDR3 is TGCAGCGCCCGGGGCTTGCACACAGATACGCAGTATTTT.

This clone was counted a single time. This chain joins TRBV15 and TRBJ2-3, with TRBD1 matching 8 bases. Per the germline V gene, CDR1 is LNHNV and CDR2 is YYDKDF (reference sequence). The CDR3 totals 14 residues. After removal of 3 bases from V and 5 bases from J, the junction contained 4 bases not matched to a gene. The CDR3 region has the DNA TGTGCCACCAGCAGTGACAGGGGAGTAGATACGCAGTATTTT. This encodes CATSSDRGVDTQYF.

V gene TRBV5-6 combines with J gene TRBJ1-1; D gene ambiguous. Looked up from germline, CDR1 is SGHDT and CDR2 is YYEEEE. V was shortened by 3 bases and J by 2 bases, with 11 bases between the two germline ends. The CDR3 covers 14 residues. The CDR3 loop is CASSWWVFNTEAFF. CDR3 bases: TGTGCCAGCAGCTGGTGGGTCTTCAACACTGAAGCTTTCTTT. The whole variable domain, remainder taken from reference TRBV5-6 and TRBJ1-1, is DAGVTQSPTHLIKTRGQQVTLRCSPKSGHDTVSWYQQALGQGPQFIFQYYEEEERQRGNFPDRFSGHQFPNYSSELNVNALLLGDSALYLCASSWWVFNTEAFFGQGTRLTVV.

CDR3 DNA sequence: TGTGCCAGCAGTTTTCCTGGGACGGGTTTCTATAACTATGGCTACACCTTC. Translated: CASSFPGTGFYNYGYTF. The chain couples TRBV28 to TRBJ1-2; D might be TRBD1 (5 bases). The ends were cut back, 3 bases at V and 1 base at J, with 18 bases in the middle. The germline V gene encodes CDR1 MDHEN and CDR2 SYDVKM. The CDR3 runs 17 residues.